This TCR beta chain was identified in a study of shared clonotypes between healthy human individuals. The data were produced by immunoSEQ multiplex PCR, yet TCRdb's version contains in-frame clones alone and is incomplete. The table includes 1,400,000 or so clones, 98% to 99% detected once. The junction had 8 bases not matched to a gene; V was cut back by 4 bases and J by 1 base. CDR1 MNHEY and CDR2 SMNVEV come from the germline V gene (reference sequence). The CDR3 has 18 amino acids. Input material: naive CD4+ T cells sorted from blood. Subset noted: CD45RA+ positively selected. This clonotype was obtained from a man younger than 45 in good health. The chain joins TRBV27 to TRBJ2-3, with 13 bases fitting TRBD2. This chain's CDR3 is CASSSTSGRARGTDTQYF. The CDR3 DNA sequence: TGTGCCAGCAGTTCAACTAGCGGGAGGGCCCGGGGCACAGATACGCAGTATTTT.